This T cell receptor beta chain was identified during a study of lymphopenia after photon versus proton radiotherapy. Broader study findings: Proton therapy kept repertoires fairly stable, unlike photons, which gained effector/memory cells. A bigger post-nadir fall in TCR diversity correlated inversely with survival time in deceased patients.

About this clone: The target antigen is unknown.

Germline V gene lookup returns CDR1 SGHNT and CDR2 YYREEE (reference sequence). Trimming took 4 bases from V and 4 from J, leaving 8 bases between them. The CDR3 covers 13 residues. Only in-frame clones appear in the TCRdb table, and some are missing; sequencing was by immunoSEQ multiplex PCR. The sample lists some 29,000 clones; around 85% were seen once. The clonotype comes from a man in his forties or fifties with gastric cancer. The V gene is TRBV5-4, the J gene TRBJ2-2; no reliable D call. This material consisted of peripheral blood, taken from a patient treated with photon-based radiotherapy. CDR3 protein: CASSATFTGELFF. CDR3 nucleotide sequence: TGTGCCAGCAGCGCGACTTTCACCGGGGAGCTGTTTTTT.